A single sample is the source of the 27 T cell receptor beta chains below, sequenced in a study of Graves' ophthalmopathy and Graves' hyperthyroidism. Investigators amplified TCR beta CDR3 regions from RNA transcripts. The first-round RT-PCR employed HTBI primers together with the Qiagen OneStep RT-PCR kit. A multiplex PCR was then performed as the second round. Each CDR3 protein gets one entry after TCRdb re-called the multiplex PCR reads with MiXCR. The table has approximately 640,000 distinct CDR3 sequences, about two fifths seen once. Input material: peripheral blood. These receptors were collected from an adult man with Graves' ophthalmopathy.

As for this clonotype: One base away lies a much larger clone, so this may be a sequencing read error. The V call is TRBV20-1, the J call TRBJ1-5; 7 nucleotides align to TRBD1. With V trimmed by 0 bases and J by 6 bases, 8 bases remained unmatched. Germline lookup yields CDR1 DFQATT and CDR2 SNEGSKA (reference sequence). This CDR3 is built from 15 residues. Written as DNA, the CDR3 is TGCAGTGCTAGAGATCCGACAGGGCGCAGTCAGCCCCAGCATTTT. Residues: CSARDPTGRSQPQHF.

V and J are TRBV9 and TRBJ1-3; no reliable D call. Germline lookup yields CDR1 SGDLS and CDR2 YYNGEE. The CDR3 extends over 12 amino acids. V lost 1 base to trimming and J lost 7 bases, with 6 bases between them. CDR3 residues: CASSVRANTIYF. The CDR3 DNA sequence: TGTGCCAGCAGCGTACGGGCTAACACCATATATTTT. The entire variable domain, with the rest obtained from reference TRBV9 and TRBJ1-3, is as follows: DSGVTQTPKHLITATGQRVTLRCSPRSGDLSVYWYQQSLDQGLQFLIQYYNGEERAKGNILERFSAQQFPDLHSELNLSSLELGDSALYFCASSVRANTIYFGEGSWLTVV.

As DNA, the CDR3 is TGCAGTGCTAGAGACCAGGACAGCAGCTACGAGCAGTACTTC. Its protein product is CSARDQDSSYEQYF. The rearrangement joins TRBV20-1 to TRBJ2-7; D may be TRBD1 (6 bases). Germline V CDR1 and CDR2: DFQATT, SNEGSKA (reference sequence). V lost 0 bases and J lost 3, with 12 bases in between. The CDR3 length is 14 residues.

This clonotype was recorded many times. CDR3 amino acids: CASSQVGTGGGQYF. The CDR3 DNA follows: TGCGCCAGCAGCCAAGTAGGGACTGGGGGAGGGCAGTACTTC. This rearrangement joins TRBV4-3 to TRBJ2-7; the D gene is possibly TRBD2 (6 bases). Trimming removed 1 base from V and 9 bases from J, with 16 bases in between. The CDR3 runs to 14 residues. Germline-derived CDR1 and CDR2 are LGHNA and YSLEER.

On this clonotype itself: A junction end diverges from the germline sequence, so it may reflect a read error. The rearrangement uses TRBV10-3 and TRBJ1-2; TRBD1 matches at 9 bases. Germline CDR1 and CDR2: ENHRY and SYGVKD. CDR3 size: 15 residues. CDR3 sequence reads: CASSRQGDTSYGYTF. CDR3 coding DNA: TGTGCCAGCAGTAGACAGGGGGACACCTCCTATGGCTACACCTTC.

The rearrangement links TRBV12-3 or TRBV12-4 to TRBJ2-2; TRBD2 aligns across 10 bases. The CDR3 contains 16 residues. Trimming removed 6 bases from V and 2 bases from J; junction bases left unmatched: 6. The CDR3 DNA reads TGTGCCAGCAGCCCCGGGACTAGCGACAACACCGGGGAGCTGTTTTTT. Protein: CASSPGTSDNTGELFF.

The V gene is TRBV29-1, the J gene TRBJ2-7; 10 bases are a match to TRBD2. The tail of the sequence fits TRBJ2-1 better, so the J call may be wrong. Germline V gene sequence: CDR1 SQVTM, CDR2 ANQGSEA. The CDR3 runs 14 residues. The CDR3 reads CSVPSGGGPNEQFF. The CDR3, as DNA: TGCAGCGTCCCCAGCGGGGGGGGCCCCAATGAGCAGTTCTTC.

This clonotype has only a few counts. This chain links TRBV6-1 with TRBJ1-5; a weak D match, TRBD1 (6 bases). The germline gives CDR1 MNHNS, CDR2 SASEGT. Trimming removed 4 bases from V and 3 bases from J, with 13 bases in between. This CDR3 is built from 15 residues. The CDR3 nucleotides are TGTGCCAGCAGTGCACAGGGAATTGTCAATCAGCCCCAGCATTTT. Protein product: CASSAQGIVNQPQHF.

This clonotype showed up just a few times. One end of the junction is discordant with germline, which a read error may explain. The chain has TRBV10-3 and TRBJ2-7; 9 nucleotides line up with TRBD2. Germline V gives CDR1 ENHRY, CDR2 SYGVKD. The CDR3 sequence is 15 residues long. CDR3 amino acids: CASSYGGTSTYEQYF. The DNA of the CDR3 is TGTGCCAGCAGTTACGGCGGGACTAGCACCTACGAGCAGTACTTC.

The chain combines TRBV7-4 with TRBJ1-1, with D possibly being TRBD1 (6 bases). There are 19 residues in the CDR3. The germline gives CDR1 SGHVT, CDR2 SQSDAQ. Trimming took off 6 bases at V and 0 bases at J, with 26 bases between the two ends. This chain's CDR3 is CASSPSLKGGRGVNTEAFF. Written as DNA, the CDR3 is TGTGCCAGCAGTCCATCCCTCAAGGGGGGGCGTGGGGTGAACACTGAAGCTTTCTTT. Together with reference TRBV7-4 and TRBJ1-1, the CDR3 gives the full variable domain: GAGVSQSPRYKVAKRGRDVALRCDSISGHVTLYWYRQTLGQGSEVLTYSQSDAQRDKSGRPSGRFSAERPERSVSTLKIQRTEQGDSAVYLCASSPSLKGGRGVNTEAFFGQGTRLTVV.

This clonotype was seen just once. This chain uses TRBV15 with TRBJ2-7, with 9 bases fitting TRBD1. Judging by the DNA end, TRBJ2-5 fits better; the J call may be wrong. The germline V gene has CDR1 LNHNV and CDR2 YYDKDF (reference sequence). The CDR3 spans 17 residues. CDR3 nucleotides: TGTGCCACCAGCAGTTACAGGACGGGACAGGGTTTTTGGACCCAGTACTTC. This gives the protein CATSSYRTGQGFWTQYF.

The rearrangement uses TRBV11-2 and TRBJ1-6; 7 bases line up with TRBD1. CDR1 and CDR2 (germline): SGHAT, FQNNGV. V dropped 5 bases and J dropped 8; count of bases not matched to a gene: 6. There are 14 residues in the CDR3. In DNA, the CDR3 is TGTGCCAGCAGCCGACAGGGTACGGATTCACCCCTCCACTTT. Its translation: CASSRQGTDSPLHF.

This clonotype appeared many times. The chain carries TRBV12-3 or TRBV12-4 and TRBJ1-2; D may be TRBD1 (5 bases). This CDR3 has 12 amino acids. Trimming pared 5 bases from V and 6 bases from J, leaving 10 bases between. In DNA form, the CDR3 reads TGTGCCAGCAGTCAGCAGGGCCATGGCTACACCTTC. Translated, it gives CASSQQGHGYTF.

This clonotype has a count of ten or more. The chain recombines TRBV5-1 with TRBJ2-7; D ambiguous. V was pared by 2 bases and J by 6 bases, with 12 bases between. Germline CDR1 SGHRS, CDR2 YFSETQ. The CDR3 covers 13 residues. The CDR3, as DNA: TGCGCCAGCAGCTTTCCGGGCCTGGGCGAGCAGTACTTC. Translating it yields CASSFPGLGEQYF. The full variable domain, in which reference TRBV5-1 and TRBJ2-7 provide the parts outside the CDR3, is KAGVTQTPRYLIKTRGQQVTLSCSPISGHRSVSWYQQTPGQGLQFLFEYFSETQRNKGNFPGRFSGRQFSNSRSEMNVSTLELGDSALYLCASSFPGLGEQYFGPGTRLTVT.

V usage is TRBV4-1 and J usage is TRBJ2-7; D ambiguous. CDR1 and CDR2 (germline): MGHRA, YSYEKL. V lost 0 bases and J 5 bases, leaving 5 bases between the germline ends. The length of the CDR3 is 12 residues. As DNA, the CDR3 is TGCGCCAGCAGCCAAGATTCCCACGAGCAGTACTTC. It specifies CASSQDSHEQYF.

The chain links TRBV14 to TRBJ2-7, with D tentatively TRBD1 (7 bases). CDR1 and CDR2 (germline): SGHDN, FVKESK. V was pared by 0 bases and J by 6 bases, with 15 bases between. The CDR3 is 15 residues long. CDR3 DNA sequence: TGTGCCAGCAGCCAAGAGGGAGCAGGGGGGATCGAGCAGTACTTC. This sequence encodes CASSQEGAGGIEQYF.

There are a few counts of this clonotype. The V and J genes are TRBV5-5 and TRBJ1-6, with a possible D match to TRBD1 (6 bases). With 4 bases removed from V and 5 bases from J, the gap between germline ends came to 10 bases. The CDR3 totals 14 residues. Germline V gene data show CDR1 as SGHKS and CDR2 as YYEKEE (reference sequence). CDR3 in DNA: TGTGCCAGCAGCCAAGCAGGGGATAATTCACCCCTCCACTTT. It translates to CASSQAGDNSPLHF.

The rearrangement joins TRBV4-2 to TRBJ2-7, with unresolved D. The V gene's germline CDR1 is LGHNA and CDR2 YNFKEQ. The CDR3 length is 16 residues. Trimming stripped 3 bases from V and 0 bases from J, with 15 bases between. CDR3 nucleotides: TGTGCCAGCAGCCATGACAATACAGATAGCTCCTACGAGCAGTACTTC. Protein: CASSHDNTDSSYEQYF.

As concerns this clonotype: One end of the junction does not line up with germline, which may come from a read error. The gene calls are TRBV2 and TRBJ2-5, with D perhaps being TRBD1 or TRBD2 (5 bases each). Germline CDR1 reads SNHLY; CDR2 reads FYNNEI. The CDR3 runs 15 residues. The CDR3 region has the DNA TGTGCCATCAGTCCTCCGGGACCTGGAGAAGAGACCCAGTACTTC. Encoded protein: CAISPPGPGEETQYF.

This clonotype was recorded at least ten times. The V and J genes are TRBV15 and TRBJ2-7; D remains ambiguous. V was shortened by 0 bases and J by 5 bases, with 8 bases between the two germline ends. The CDR3 contains 13 residues. In germline, CDR1 is LNHNV, CDR2 YYDKDF (reference sequence). CDR3 in DNA: TGTGCCACCAGCAGAGATTGGGCCAACGAGCAGTACTTC. This codes for CATSRDWANEQYF.

This clonotype was recorded only once. This chain links TRBV10-3 with TRBJ1-4, with 12 positions matching TRBD1. The V gene end was trimmed by 10 bases and the J gene end by 5 bases; junction bases not matched to a gene: 8. Germline CDR1 is ENHRY and CDR2 is SYGVKD. The CDR3 has 15 amino acids. The CDR3 DNA is TGTGCCAGCGTACGGGACAGGGGGCGGAATGAAAAACTGTTTTTT. Amino acids: CASVRDRGRNEKLFF.

The chain combines TRBV15 with TRBJ1-4; possibly TRBD1 for D (5 bases). The V end was cut by 4 bases, the J end by 7 bases, with 10 bases between. There are 13 residues in the CDR3. The germline gives CDR1 LNHNV, CDR2 YYDKDF (reference sequence). CDR3 region: CATSTGGGEKLFF. The CDR3 region has the DNA TGTGCCACCAGCACGGGCGGGGGTGAAAAACTGTTTTTT.

The chain has TRBV7-9 and TRBJ2-7; TRBD1 matches 10 bases. Judging by the DNA end, TRBJ2-1 fits better; the J call may be wrong. This CDR3 is 15 amino acids long. Germline assignment: CDR1 SEHNR and CDR2 FQNEAQ (reference sequence). The CDR3 bases are TGTGCCAGCAGCTTAGCGGACAGGGGGAGTAATGAGCAGTTCTTC. The encoded protein is CASSLADRGSNEQFF.

The chain uses TRBV6-6 and TRBJ1-2; D remains unclear. The length of the CDR3 is 13 residues. Between the trimmed V and J ends, which lost 6 bases and 0 bases, there was a span of 8 bases. The germline CDR1 and CDR2 sequences are MNHNY and SVGAGI (reference sequence). Here the CDR3 DNA reads TGTGCCAGCAGGACCGAAGCTAACTATGGCTACACCTTC. Its protein is CASRTEANYGYTF.

This clonotype was seen a few times. The chain employs TRBV5-5 and TRBJ2-7; the match to TRBD1 covers 9 bases. V trimming: 0 bases; J trimming: 5 bases; junction bases outside the gene matches: 6. CDR1 is SGHKS and CDR2 is YYEKEE in the germline V gene (reference sequence). This CDR3 spans 15 amino acids. CDR3 loop: CASSLAVGQGDEQYF. The CDR3 bases are TGTGCCAGCAGCTTGGCCGTGGGACAGGGCGACGAGCAGTACTTC. The full variable domain, completed using reference TRBV5-5 and TRBJ2-7, is DAGVTQSPTHLIKTRGQQVTLRCSPISGHKSVSWYQQVLGQGPQFIFQYYEKEERGRGNFPDRFSARQFPNYSSELNVNALLLGDSALYLCASSLAVGQGDEQYFGPGTRLTVT.

Worth noting for this clonotype: A read error is likely, as this CDR3 ends without the conserved phenylalanine or tryptophan. The CDR3 sequence: CSAREGQGSGTGQPQHG. CDR3 bases: TGCAGTGCTAGAGAGGGACAGGGGAGTGGAACAGGTCAGCCCCAGCATGGT. The V gene is TRBV20-1, the J gene TRBJ1-5; 10 bases align to TRBD1. The CDR3 length is 17 residues. Germline-derived CDR1 and CDR2 are DFQATT and SNEGSKA (reference sequence). Trimming took 0 bases from V and 6 from J; bases not matched to a gene: 11.

The chain recombines TRBV6-5 with TRBJ1-1, with D uncertain. CDR1 and CDR2 (germline): MNHEY, SVGAGI. CDR3 length: 13 residues. V lost 7 bases to trimming and J lost 10 bases, with 19 bases between them. In DNA form, the CDR3 reads TGTGCCAGCAACAATCCTGGAGGCACACCAGCTTTCTTT. Its translation: CASNNPGGTPAFF.